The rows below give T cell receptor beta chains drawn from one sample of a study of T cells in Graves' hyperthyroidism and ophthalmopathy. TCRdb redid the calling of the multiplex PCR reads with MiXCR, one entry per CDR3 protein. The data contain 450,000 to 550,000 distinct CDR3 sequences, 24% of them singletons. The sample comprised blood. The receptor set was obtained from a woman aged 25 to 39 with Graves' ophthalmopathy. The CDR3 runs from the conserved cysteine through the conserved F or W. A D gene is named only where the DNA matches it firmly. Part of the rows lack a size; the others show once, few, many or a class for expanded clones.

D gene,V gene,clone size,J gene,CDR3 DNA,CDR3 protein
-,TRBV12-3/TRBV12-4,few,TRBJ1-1,TGTGCCAGCACCCGACAGCTACCACACACTGAAGCTTTCTTT,CASTRQLPHTEAFF
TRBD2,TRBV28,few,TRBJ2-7,TGTGCCAGCAGTCGCGGGAGAAGCTACGAGCAGTACTTC,CASSRGRSYEQYF
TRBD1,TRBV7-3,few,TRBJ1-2,TGTGCCAGCAGCCCAACAGGGGGAACGGATGGCTACACCTTC,CASSPTGGTDGYTF
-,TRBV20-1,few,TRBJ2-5,TGCAGTGCTAGAAAGGACAGCGAGACCCAGTACTTC,CSARKDSETQYF
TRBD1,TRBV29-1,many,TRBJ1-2,TGCAGCGTTGAGAGACAGGGAAGCGGCTACACCTTC,CSVERQGSGYTF
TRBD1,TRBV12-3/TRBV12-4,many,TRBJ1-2,TGTGCCAGCAGTTTAGGACAGGGTATCAACTATGGCTACACCTTC,CASSLGQGINYGYTF
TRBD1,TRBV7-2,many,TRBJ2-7,TGTGCCAGCACCCCCTCCGGGACAGGGTCTCACGAGCAGTACTTC,CASTPSGTGSHEQYF
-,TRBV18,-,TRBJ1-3,TGTGCCAGCTCACCGCCGGGGTTCTCTGGAAACACCATATATTTT,CASSPPGFSGNTIYF
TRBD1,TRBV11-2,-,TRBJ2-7,TGCGCCAGCAGCCAATTCACCCAGGGGGCGAGGCGCGAGCAGTACTTC,CASSQFTQGARREQYF
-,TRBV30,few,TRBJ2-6,TGTGCCCGGAGGGCCGGGGCCAACGTCCTGACTTTC,CARRAGANVLTF
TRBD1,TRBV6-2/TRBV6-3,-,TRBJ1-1,TGTGCCAGCAGTTATGGGAGACAGGGGCGGAACACTGAAGCTTTCTTT,CASSYGRQGRNTEAFF
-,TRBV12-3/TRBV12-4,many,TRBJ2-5,TGTGCCAGCAGTTTGATGGGGGCGGAAGAGACCCAGTACTTC,CASSLMGAEETQYF
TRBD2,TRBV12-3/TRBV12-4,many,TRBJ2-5,TGTGCCAGCAGTTTAAAAGGCGGGGGGCCGTGGGAGACCCAGTACTTC,CASSLKGGGPWETQYF
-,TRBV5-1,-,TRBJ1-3,TGCGCCAGCAGCTTGCAAGGGGGGATTGACACCATATATTTT,CASSLQGGIDTIYF
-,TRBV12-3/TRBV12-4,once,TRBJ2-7,TGTGCCAGCAGTTTTGAGGGCGGCACCTACGAGCAGTACTTC,CASSFEGGTYEQYF
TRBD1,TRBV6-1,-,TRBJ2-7,TGTGCCAGCAGTAAGACCGGGACAGGGCGAGGCGAGCAGTACTTC,CASSKTGTGRGEQYF
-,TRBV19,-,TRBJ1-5,TGTGCCAGTAGTATCCGGTTAGGCCATAGCAATCAGCCCCAGCATTTT,CASSIRLGHSNQPQHF
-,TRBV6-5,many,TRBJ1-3,TGTGCCAGCAGTTACTCGAACACAGGAAACACCATATATTTT,CASSYSNTGNTIYF
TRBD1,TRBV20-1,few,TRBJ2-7,TGCAGTGCTAGATCCTCCATTTTCCGGGACAGCTACGAGCAGTACTTC,CSARSSIFRDSYEQYF
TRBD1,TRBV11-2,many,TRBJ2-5,TGTGCCAGCAGCCTCAGAGGGGACAGAGAGACCCAGTACTTC,CASSLRGDRETQYF
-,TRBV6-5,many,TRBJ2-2,TGTGCCAGCAGTTACTCGGCTGGGGGCTTGTACACCGGGGAGCTGTTTTTT,CASSYSAGGLYTGELFF
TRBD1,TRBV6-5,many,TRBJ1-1,TGTGTCAGCAGTTCCGGGACAGGGGCCCTGAACACTGAAGCTTTCTTT,CVSSSGTGALNTEAFF
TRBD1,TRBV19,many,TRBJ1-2,TGTGCCAGTAACCCGGACAGGGTGAAGTACTATGGCTACACCTTC,CASNPDRVKYYGYTF
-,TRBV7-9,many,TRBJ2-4,TGTGTCAGCAGCCTCCTGTCCATTCAGTACTTC,CVSSLLSIQYF
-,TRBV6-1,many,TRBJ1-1,TGTGCCAGCAGTGAAACCAAGGGGGGTGAAGCTTTCTTT,CASSETKGGEAFF
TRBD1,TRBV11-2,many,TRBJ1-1,TGTGCCAGCAGCTTCGGACAGGGTTCAGGGAACACTGAAGCTTTCTTT,CASSFGQGSGNTEAFF
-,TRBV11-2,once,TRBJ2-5,TGTGCCAGCAGCTCGCGGACAGGCGGAGGGCCGCAGGGGACCCAGTACTTC,CASSSRTGGGPQGTQYF
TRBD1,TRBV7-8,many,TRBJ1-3,TGTGCCAGCAGCGACAGGACAGGCCCTTTAAACACCATATATTTT,CASSDRTGPLNTIYF
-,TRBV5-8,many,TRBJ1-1,TGTGCCAGCAGTTTCAGGGACGATGAAGCTTTCTTT,CASSFRDDEAFF
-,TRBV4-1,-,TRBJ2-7,TGCGCCAGCAGCCAACAACTGGACCCTGGCTACGAGCAGTACTTC,CASSQQLDPGYEQYF
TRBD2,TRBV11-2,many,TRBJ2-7,TGTGCCAGCAGCTTAGATCTCCGGGGGGGCCTTCAGCAGTACTTC,CASSLDLRGGLQQYF
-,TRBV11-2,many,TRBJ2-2,TGTGCCAGCAGCTTGGGGAACAGGGAGCCCACGAACACCGGGGAGCTGTTTTTT,CASSLGNREPTNTGELFF
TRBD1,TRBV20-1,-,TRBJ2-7,TGCAGTGCTTACGACAGGGGCTACGAGCAGTACTTC,CSAYDRGYEQYF
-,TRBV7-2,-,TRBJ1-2,TGTGCCAGCAGCTTAGGTGGAGCCCTTCTCTATGGCTACACCTTC,CASSLGGALLYGYTF
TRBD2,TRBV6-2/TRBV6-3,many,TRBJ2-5,TGTGCCAGCAGTTACTCGATCGTCCCGGGACTAGCGGGGGCTTTCCAAGAGACCCAGTACTTC,CASSYSIVPGLAGAFQETQYF
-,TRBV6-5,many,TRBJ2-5,TGTGCCAGCAGTTACAGGGGGCAAGAGACCCAGTACTTC,CASSYRGQETQYF